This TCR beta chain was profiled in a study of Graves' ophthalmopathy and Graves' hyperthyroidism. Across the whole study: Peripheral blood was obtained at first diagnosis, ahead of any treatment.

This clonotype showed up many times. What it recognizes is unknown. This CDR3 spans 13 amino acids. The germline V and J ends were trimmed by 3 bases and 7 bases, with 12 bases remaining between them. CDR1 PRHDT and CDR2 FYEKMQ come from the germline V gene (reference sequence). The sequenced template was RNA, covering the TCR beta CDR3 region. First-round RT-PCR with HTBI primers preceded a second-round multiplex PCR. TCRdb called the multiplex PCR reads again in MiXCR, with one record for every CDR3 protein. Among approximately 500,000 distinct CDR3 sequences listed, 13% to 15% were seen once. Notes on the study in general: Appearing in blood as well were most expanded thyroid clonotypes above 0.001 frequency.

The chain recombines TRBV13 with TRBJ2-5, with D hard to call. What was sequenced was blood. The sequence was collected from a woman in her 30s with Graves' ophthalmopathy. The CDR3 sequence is CASSFGSRGTQYF. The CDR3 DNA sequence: TGTGCCAGCAGCTTCGGTTCTCGCGGGACCCAGTACTTC.